A selection of T cell receptor beta chains follows, all from one sample in a study of CD8+ T cells in alopecia areata. TCRdb's copy holds only in-frame clones and misses some; the assay was immunoSEQ multiplex PCR. The sample shows approximately 210,000 clones, 43% of them seen only once. The specimen comprised CD4+ T cells sorted from blood, sampled at approximately week 37, from a patient treated with tofacitinib. The receptor source for this set is a human donor with alopecia areata. Both conserved end residues are part of each CDR3. Fields, in order: clone size, V gene, D gene, J gene, CDR3 DNA, CDR3 protein. A D gene is named only where the DNA matches it firmly. Expanded clones get a size class; other rows say once, few or many, or leave the size out.

abundance: few; v_gene: TRBV5-4; d_gene: .; j_gene: TRBJ2-2; CDR3nt: TGTGCCAGCAGCTTGGGGAGGGCCGACACCGGGGAGCTGTTTTTT; CDR3aa: CASSLGRADTGELFF
abundance: .; v_gene: TRBV30; d_gene: TRBD1; j_gene: TRBJ1-2; CDR3nt: TGTGCCTGGAGTGTGGGACAGGGGGCCGGAGGCTACACCTTC; CDR3aa: CAWSVGQGAGGYTF
abundance: few; v_gene: TRBV27; d_gene: .; j_gene: TRBJ2-7; CDR3nt: TGTGCCAGCAGTTTAGTCCCGGGAAGCTCCTACGAGCAGTACTTC; CDR3aa: CASSLVPGSSYEQYF
abundance: .; v_gene: TRBV30; d_gene: .; j_gene: TRBJ1-5; CDR3nt: TGTGCCTGGAATCAGGGCAATCAGCCCCAGCATTTT; CDR3aa: CAWNQGNQPQHF
abundance: .; v_gene: TRBV5-1; d_gene: .; j_gene: TRBJ2-5; CDR3nt: TGCGCCAGCAGCTCCCTAGGAGGTCGGCAAGAGACCCAGTACTTC; CDR3aa: CASSSLGGRQETQYF
abundance: .; v_gene: TRBV5-1; d_gene: TRBD2; j_gene: TRBJ2-5; CDR3nt: TGCGCCAGCAGCTTCGCGGGAGACGAAGAGACCCAGTACTTC; CDR3aa: CASSFAGDEETQYF
abundance: .; v_gene: TRBV10-2; d_gene: .; j_gene: TRBJ1-2; CDR3nt: TGCGCCAGCAGGTCGACAGCTAACTATGGCTACACCTTC; CDR3aa: CASRSTANYGYTF
abundance: .; v_gene: TRBV7-3; d_gene: .; j_gene: TRBJ2-5; CDR3nt: TGTGCCAGCAGCTTAGGAGTTGCATCAGAGACCCAGTACTTC; CDR3aa: CASSLGVASETQYF
abundance: .; v_gene: TRBV28; d_gene: TRBD1; j_gene: TRBJ1-1; CDR3nt: TGTGCCTCCCAGACAGGGTCGAACACTGAAGCTTTCTTT; CDR3aa: CASQTGSNTEAFF
abundance: few; v_gene: TRBV28; d_gene: .; j_gene: TRBJ2-7; CDR3nt: TGTGCCAGCAGTTTAGGCAGTTACCACGAGCAGTACTTC; CDR3aa: CASSLGSYHEQYF
abundance: .; v_gene: TRBV6-5; d_gene: TRBD1; j_gene: TRBJ1-4; CDR3nt: TGTGCCAGCAGTCGGGACAGGGGTAATGAAAAACTGTTTTTT; CDR3aa: CASSRDRGNEKLFF
abundance: few; v_gene: TRBV29-1; d_gene: .; j_gene: TRBJ2-4; CDR3nt: TGCAGCGTTGTGGGTTTGGGACAAAGACCTCTAGTTGGCAAAAACATTCAGTACTTC; CDR3aa: CSVVGLGQRPLVGKNIQYF
abundance: once; v_gene: TRBV25-1; d_gene: .; j_gene: TRBJ2-5; CDR3nt: TGTGCCAGCAGGGCGACAGATAAGACCCAGTACTTC; CDR3aa: CASRATDKTQYF